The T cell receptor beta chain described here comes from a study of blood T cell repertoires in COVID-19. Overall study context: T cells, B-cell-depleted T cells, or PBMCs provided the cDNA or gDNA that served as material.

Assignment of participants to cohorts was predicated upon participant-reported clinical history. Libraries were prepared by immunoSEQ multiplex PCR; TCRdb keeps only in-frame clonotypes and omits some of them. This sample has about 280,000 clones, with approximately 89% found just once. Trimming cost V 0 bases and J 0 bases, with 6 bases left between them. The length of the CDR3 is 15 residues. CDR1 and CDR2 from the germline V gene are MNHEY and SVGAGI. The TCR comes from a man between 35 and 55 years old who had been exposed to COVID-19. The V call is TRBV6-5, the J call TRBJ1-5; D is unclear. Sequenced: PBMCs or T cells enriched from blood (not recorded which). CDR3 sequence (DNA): TGTGCCAGCAGTTACTCGGAGAATAGCAATCAGCCCCAGCATTTT. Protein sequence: CASSYSENSNQPQHF.